One and the same sample provided the 28 T cell receptor beta chains below, sequenced in a study of cytomegalovirus exposure and HLA in healthy donors. PCR employed 60 Vbeta and 13 Jbeta primers. Assay used: immunoSEQ multiplex PCR; TCRdb lists only in-frame clones, some missing. Here the sample spans about 120,000 clones, around 69% being singletons. Input material: PBMCs. The receptors come from a man in his fifties in good health and CMV-seropositive.

This clone was observed a few times. The genes are TRBV6-6 and TRBJ2-3; 10 bases are a match to TRBD2. V dropped 5 bases and J dropped 5; count of bases not matched to a gene: 7. This CDR3 comprises 15 residues. CDR1 MNHNY and CDR2 SVGAGI come from the germline V gene (reference sequence). The CDR3 DNA reads as TGTGCCAGCAGTAGGAGCGGGGGGGCAGGAGATACGCAGTATTTT. Its translation is CASSRSGGAGDTQYF.

This clone was observed once. V usage is TRBV16 and J usage is TRBJ2-7; 8 bases are a match to TRBD2. The CDR3 spans 13 residues. Germline CDR1 reads KGHSY; CDR2 reads FQNENV. Germline trimming cut 4 bases from V and 4 bases from J; bases unmatched to any gene: 3. In DNA form, the CDR3 reads TGTGCCAGCAGCCTCGAGCGGGAGTACGAGCAGTACTTC. Its protein product is CASSLEREYEQYF.

The chain uses TRBV7-2 and TRBJ1-2, with 7 positions matching TRBD1. The CDR3 runs 14 residues. Germline CDR1 and CDR2: SGHTA and FQGNSA. V was pared by 5 bases and J by 0 bases, with 3 bases of the junction left unmatched. CDR3 in amino acids: CASSGTVTNYGYTF. The CDR3 coding sequence is TGTGCCAGCAGCGGGACAGTTACTAACTATGGCTACACCTTC.

V and J are TRBV6-5 and TRBJ1-6; D gene ambiguous. Germline V gene data show CDR1 as MNHEY and CDR2 as SVGAGI. V was pared by 6 bases and J by 0 bases, with 6 bases between. The CDR3 runs to 14 residues. The CDR3 sequence is CASRVSSYNSPLHF. In DNA, the CDR3 is TGTGCCAGCAGGGTGAGCTCCTATAATTCACCCCTCCACTTT.

The J gene is TRBJ2-1, the V gene TRBV7-2, with D perhaps matching TRBD2 (5 bases). V was pared by 3 bases and J by 7 bases, with 10 bases between. Germline V lookup: CDR1 SGHTA, CDR2 FQGNSA. The CDR3 length is 13 residues. In DNA, the CDR3 is TGTGCCAGCAGCTTTGGACTTGGGAATGAGCAGTTCTTC. Protein: CASSFGLGNEQFF. The full variable domain, its missing parts supplied by reference TRBV7-2 and TRBJ2-1, is GAGVSQSPSNKVTEKGKDVELRCDPISGHTALYWYRQSLGQGLEFLIYFQGNSAPDKSGLPSDRFSAERTGGSVSTLTIQRTQQEDSAVYLCASSFGLGNEQFFGPGTRLTVL.

The chain couples TRBV6-5 to TRBJ1-5; 9 nucleotides agree with TRBD1. This CDR3 spans 16 amino acids. The J segment lost 0 bases and the V segment lost 4 bases, leaving 4 bases of the junction unmatched. Germline V gene sequence: CDR1 MNHEY, CDR2 SVGAGI. The CDR3 sequence: CASSSTGGDSNQPQHF. In DNA form, the CDR3 reads TGTGCCAGCAGTTCGACAGGGGGGGATAGCAATCAGCCCCAGCATTTT.

A few counts support this clone. CDR3 in amino acids: CASSPEVPGTEAFF. Here the CDR3 DNA reads TGTGCCAGCAGCCCCGAGGTCCCGGGAACTGAAGCTTTCTTT. This chain links TRBV11-2 with TRBJ1-1; D remains unclear. Trimming shortened V by 5 bases and J by 5 bases, and 15 bases separated the two germline ends. CDR1 is SGHAT and CDR2 is FQNNGV in the germline V gene. The CDR3 is made up of 14 amino acids.

As to this clone: The junction and the germline gene differ at one end; a read error may be behind it. The genes are TRBV7-9 and TRBJ2-7; D is ambiguous. Germline V gene data show CDR1 as SEHNR and CDR2 as FQNEAQ (reference sequence). The CDR3 has 12 residues. The CDR3, as DNA: TGTTCCAGCAGCTTAGTAGTGTATAAGCAGTACTTC. Residues: CSSSLVVYKQYF.

V gene TRBV9 combines with J gene TRBJ1-1; D is uncertain. The V end was cut by 0 bases, the J end by 5 bases, with 14 bases between. This CDR3 is built from 15 residues. CDR1 is SGDLS and CDR2 is YYNGEE in the germline V gene. DNA of the CDR3: TGTGCCAGCAGCGTAGGCGTCGGGATGGGGACTGAAGCTTTCTTT. Translating it yields CASSVGVGMGTEAFF.

V is TRBV6-5 and J is TRBJ1-2; D possibly corresponds to TRBD1 (5 bases). The CDR3 runs to 12 residues. Trimming left V 6 bases short and J 8 bases short, with 13 bases between. From germline, CDR1 is MNHEY and CDR2 SVGAGI. This CDR3 is CASRQGPSGYTF. The CDR3 nucleotides read TGTGCCAGCAGGCAGGGCCCCAGCGGCTACACCTTC.

This chain uses TRBV11-2 with TRBJ1-1; unclear D gene. The germline gives CDR1 SGHAT, CDR2 FQNNGV. Trimming removed 1 base at V and 5 bases at J, with 14 bases between. The CDR3 extends over 15 amino acids. In DNA, the CDR3 is TGTGCCAGCAGCTTAGGTGGGGAGGGCGGAACTGAAGCTTTCTTT. Its translation is CASSLGGEGGTEAFF.

This chain links TRBV27 with TRBJ2-1; 9 bases align to TRBD2. CDR1 MNHEY and CDR2 SMNVEV come from the germline V gene (reference sequence). The J segment lost 0 bases and the V segment lost 3 bases, leaving 15 bases of the junction unmatched. This CDR3 contains 20 residues. The CDR3 region has the DNA TGTGCCAGCAGTTTTGGGGCTAGCGGGATTGCGGGAAGCTCCTACAATGAGCAGTTCTTC. Translated, it gives CASSFGASGIAGSSYNEQFF.

This clone was detected a few times. V usage is TRBV6-6 and J usage is TRBJ2-1; 9 bases match TRBD2. The CDR3 contains 16 residues. The V gene's germline CDR1 is MNHNY and CDR2 SVGAGI (reference sequence). With V trimmed by 4 bases and J by 9 bases, 13 bases remained unmatched. CDR3 in amino acids: CASSSLAGTPSAEQFF. CDR3 nucleotides: TGTGCCAGCAGTTCCCTAGCGGGGACGCCGTCGGCTGAGCAGTTCTTC.

CDR3 sequence: CAISETSYEQYF. For the CDR3, the DNA is TGTGCCATCAGTGAGACATCCTACGAGCAGTACTTC. The chain has TRBV10-3 and TRBJ2-7, with no clear D. With 2 bases removed from V and 1 base from J, the gap between germline ends came to 3 bases. CDR1 and CDR2 from the germline V gene are ENHRY and SYGVKD. The CDR3 extends over 12 amino acids.

The chain employs TRBV5-5 and TRBJ2-3; possible D gene TRBD2, 6 bases. Germline V gives CDR1 SGHKS, CDR2 YYEKEE (reference sequence). The CDR3 consists of 14 residues. Trimming removed 3 bases at V and 7 bases at J, with 15 bases between. CDR3 nucleotide sequence: TGTGCCAGCAGCTCGGGACTCCACGAGCATACGCAGTATTTT. As protein: CASSSGLHEHTQYF.

This chain joins TRBV10-1 and TRBJ2-5, with TRBD1 identical over 9 bases. Germline values: CDR1 WNHNN, CDR2 SYGVQD (reference sequence). Germline trimming cut 6 bases from V and 1 base from J; bases unmatched to any gene: 9. CDR3 length: 16 amino acids. The DNA of the CDR3 is TGCGCCAGCAGCCCCAGGAAGACAGGGGGCCAAGAGACCCAGTACTTC. This translates into CASSPRKTGGQETQYF.

The chain couples TRBV5-1 to TRBJ1-4, with a tentative D call TRBD1 (5 bases). CDR1 and CDR2 (germline): SGHRS, YFSETQ. CDR3 length equals 18 residues. Trimming took 1 base from V and 0 from J, leaving 16 bases between them. For the CDR3, the DNA is TGCGCCAGCAGCTTGACGGACACGGACCTTGCAACTAATGAAAAACTGTTTTTT. This encodes CASSLTDTDLATNEKLFF.

V is TRBV27 and J is TRBJ2-3; 8 nucleotides agree with TRBD2. The CDR3 loop spans 16 amino acids. Germline assignment: CDR1 MNHEY and CDR2 SMNVEV (reference sequence). V was pared by 6 bases and J by 0 bases, with 8 bases of the junction left unmatched. CDR3 DNA sequence: TGTGCCAGCAGAACCCGGGGGGGCTTTAGCACAGATACGCAGTATTTT. Translation: CASRTRGGFSTDTQYF.

CDR3 sequence reads: CASSSRDMSSYNSPLHF. The CDR3, as DNA: TGTGCCAGTAGTTCTAGGGACATGAGCTCCTATAATTCACCCCTCCACTTT. The chain links TRBV19 to TRBJ1-6; maybe TRBD1 (6 bases). The V gene lost 5 bases and the J gene lost 0 bases, with 14 bases spanning the gap. CDR3 size: 17 residues. Germline V gene lookup returns CDR1 LNHDA and CDR2 SQIVND (reference sequence).

The V and J genes are TRBV20-1 and TRBJ2-1; tentatively, D is TRBD2 (5 bases). V lost 6 bases to trimming and J lost 7 bases, with 10 bases between them. Per germline, CDR1 DFQATT and CDR2 SNEGSKA (reference sequence). CDR3 size: 11 residues. The CDR3 DNA is TGCAGTGCCGCACGGGGAAATGAGCAGTTCTTC. Translated: CSAARGNEQFF.

The chain couples TRBV27 to TRBJ2-1, with D perhaps TRBD1 (6 bases). The V end lost 2 bases, the J end lost 7 bases, and 12 bases lay between the germline ends. This CDR3 is 14 amino acids long. Looked up from germline, CDR1 is MNHEY and CDR2 is SMNVEV (reference sequence). The CDR3 DNA is TGTGCCAGCAGTTTAATCGACAGGCGGAATGAGCAGTTCTTC. It yields the protein CASSLIDRRNEQFF.

The chain joins TRBV6-1 to TRBJ2-3; D remains unclear. CDR1 and CDR2 from the germline V gene are MNHNS and SASEGT. The V and J ends lost 7 bases and 0 bases respectively, with 8 bases between them. The CDR3 sequence is 13 residues long. CDR3 region: CASNYGSTDTQYF. The CDR3 region has the DNA TGTGCCAGCAACTATGGAAGCACAGATACGCAGTATTTT.

V and J are TRBV9 and TRBJ2-7, with D perhaps matching TRBD1 (6 bases). The CDR3 runs 15 residues. From germline, CDR1 is SGDLS and CDR2 YYNGEE. V shed 3 bases and J shed 5 bases, with 18 bases lying between them. The CDR3 coding sequence is TGTGCCAGCAGCGCACAGGGTAATATCAACCACGAGCAGTACTTC. It is translated as CASSAQGNINHEQYF.

J is TRBJ2-7 and V is TRBV6-1; D might be TRBD1 (6 bases). V lost 4 bases to trimming and J lost 5 bases, with 9 bases between them. Germline-derived CDR1 and CDR2 are MNHNS and SASEGT. The CDR3 is 12 amino acids. DNA for the CDR3: TGTGCCAGCAGTGGCCCAGGGGACGAGCAGTACTTC. It specifies CASSGPGDEQYF.

This clone was counted a few times. The V and J genes are TRBV19 and TRBJ2-7, with TRBD1 identical over 8 bases. The J segment lost 0 bases and the V segment lost 6 bases, leaving 4 bases of the junction unmatched. Looked up from germline, CDR1 is LNHDA and CDR2 is SQIVND (reference sequence). This CDR3 comprises 14 residues. The CDR3 DNA is TGTGCCAGTAGGAGGACAGGGAGCTCCTACGAGCAGTACTTC. This encodes CASRRTGSSYEQYF.

This clone occurred a few times. The genes are TRBV19 and TRBJ2-7; weak D call: TRBD2 (6 bases). The CDR3 runs 14 residues. Looked up from germline, CDR1 is LNHDA and CDR2 is SQIVND (reference sequence). The V end was cut by 6 bases, the J end by 1 base, with 13 bases between. The CDR3 here is CASRRVGGSYEQYF. The CDR3 coding sequence is TGTGCCAGTAGGAGAGTGGGGGGATCCTACGAGCAGTACTTC.

The chain links TRBV4-1 to TRBJ2-3; tentatively, D is TRBD2 (6 bases). Germline CDR1 reads MGHRA; CDR2 reads YSYEKL. This CDR3 has 18 residues. The ends were cut back, 0 bases at V and 8 bases at J, with 24 bases in the middle. The CDR3, as DNA: TGCGCCAGCAGCCAAGAATCTGGAGGGGTTTCTTCACGAGGTACGCAGTATTTT. Protein sequence: CASSQESGGVSSRGTQYF.

Only a few counts were recorded for this clone. This chain joins TRBV7-9 and TRBJ1-2; no definite D call. V was trimmed by 3 bases and J by 4 bases, leaving 9 bases between them. The CDR3 is 13 amino acids. Germline CDR1 reads SEHNR; CDR2 reads FQNEAQ (reference sequence). In nucleotides, the CDR3 is TGTGCCAGCAGCTTTGGGGAGATCTATGGCTACACCTTC. Protein sequence: CASSFGEIYGYTF.